This TCR beta chain appears in the sequencing data of a study of blood T cells in healthy people across ages (dated by TCRdb to the mid-2010s). Some background on the complete study: In model experiments, template switching captured about one uniquely barcoded TCR beta cDNA molecule for every two T cells. The study measured age-related changes in TCR beta repertoire diversity using deep sequencing normalized with unique cDNA molecular identifiers. Donors were grouped into four age groups: young (average roughly 17 years), middle-aged (around 39), aged (around 60) and long-lived (about 82). To avoid experimental bias, donors of different ages were distributed randomly across sequencing lanes. For two donors (one aged 18 to 30 and one aged 80 or older), the study analyzed two additional independent replicas of 1 million unique cDNA reads from the same blood draw.

Points the paper makes about the study in general: As age increased, observed TCR beta diversity per million T cells dropped in a roughly linear way, and a significant reduction was already evident by age about 40. Compared with the aged group, more naive CD4+ T cells, fewer expanded clones and increased TCR diversity were shown by the long-lived group, suggesting age selection. The percentage of naive T cells measured by flow cytometry correlated strongly with observed TCR beta diversity. Total diversity estimates from one million sequenced T cells were considered lower bounds and underestimates. Since profiling was done on bulk unsorted PBMCs, naive and antigen-experienced compartments could not be conclusively compared. The CMV infection status of donors was not known, potentially confounding age-related changes in expanded clonotypes.

To note about this clonotype: It has no known antigen specificity. No much larger clone is present one base from it, and per-base qualities are unavailable.

The donors were roughly 40 Caucasian individuals from Russia, aged 6 to 90 years, who were systemically healthy. Each donor gave ten milliliters of peripheral blood, collected into EDTA-treated Vacutainer tubes. Ficoll-Paque density-gradient centrifugation was used to isolate PBMCs, with at least 6.5 million obtained per sample. Total RNA, at least 6 micrograms per sample, was extracted from PBMCs with Trizol reagent. Naive CD45RAhigh/CD27high T cell percentages were measured by flow cytometry on a PBMC aliquot from every donor. Receptor libraries were prepared by 5' RACE. TCRdb records Illumina HiSeq 2500 as the sequencer. A second roughly 6 to 12 cycle PCR used a sample-barcoded 5' primer and a J-beta primer mix. Each TCR beta cDNA molecule received a unique molecular identifier from a template-switch 5' adaptor carrying 12 random nucleotides. Each sample yielded at least 3 million CDR3-containing paired-end reads. All of the RNA was converted into first-strand cDNA using the Mint cDNA synthesis kit, with a TRBC-specific oligonucleotide serving as the primer. Following uracil-DNA glycosylase treatment, all cDNA underwent a first 18-cycle PCR with the universal primers M1SS and BC2_uni_R. The study's own analysis went as follows. For normalization, 1 million high-quality reads, each with a distinct molecular identifier, were randomly selected from each sample. Instead of being binned into consensus sequences, reads that shared molecular identifiers were thrown out. CDR3 identification, clonotype clustering and error correction used MiTCR with a Q25 quality threshold and the strictest error-elimination algorithm. Lower-bound total TCR beta diversity was estimated with a nonparametric unseen species model using Euler transformation. TCRdb ran its own pipeline on the public reads, namely fastp trimming at Q25 and MiXCR clone calling, and kept in-frame beta chains. Entries that share a CDR3 protein sequence are merged under the most common genes and DNA. The V and J calls, along with clone size, are taken from TCRdb and not from the paper's own processing. This sample is represented by about a million distinct CDR3 sequences; about two fifths of them were singletons. The top ten clones comprise about an eighth of the sample.

The germline V gene (reference sequence) provides CDR1 MNHEY and CDR2 SMNVEV. The V and J ends are trimmed by 1 base and 4 bases, leaving 13 bases between them. From cysteine to phenylalanine, the CDR3 is 15 amino acids long. The DNA shown is the 45-base CDR3, in frame from base 1. The source of this sequence is a young man in good health. Recombination linked TRBV27 to TRBJ1-1, and the D gene may be TRBD1, 6 bases matching. Material: blood. DNA sequence: TGTGCCAGCAGTTTATACGCAGGGGTGGGCACTGAAGCTTTCTTT. The encoded protein is CASSLYAGVGTEAFF.